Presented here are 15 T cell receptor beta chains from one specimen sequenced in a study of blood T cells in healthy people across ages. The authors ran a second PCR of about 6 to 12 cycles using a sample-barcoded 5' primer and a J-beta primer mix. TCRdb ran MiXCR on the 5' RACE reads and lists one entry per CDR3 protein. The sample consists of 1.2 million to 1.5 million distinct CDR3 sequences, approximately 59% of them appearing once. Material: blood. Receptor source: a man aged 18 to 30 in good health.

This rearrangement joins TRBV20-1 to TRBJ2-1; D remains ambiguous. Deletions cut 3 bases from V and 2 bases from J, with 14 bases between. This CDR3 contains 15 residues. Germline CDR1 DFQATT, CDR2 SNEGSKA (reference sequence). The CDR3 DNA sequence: TGCAGTGCTAGTTTCCCTGCAGGCCCCTACAATGAGCAGTTCTTC. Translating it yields CSASFPAGPYNEQFF.

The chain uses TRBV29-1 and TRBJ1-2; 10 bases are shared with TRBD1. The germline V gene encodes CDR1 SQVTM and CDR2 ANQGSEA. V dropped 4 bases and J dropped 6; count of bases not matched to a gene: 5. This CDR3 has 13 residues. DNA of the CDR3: TGCAGCGTTGCCCGACAGGGGGCGAATGGCTACACCTTC. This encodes CSVARQGANGYTF. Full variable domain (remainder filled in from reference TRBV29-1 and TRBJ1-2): SAVISQKPSRDICQRGTSLTIQCQVDSQVTMMFWYRQQPGQSLTLIATANQGSEATYESGFVIDKFPISRPNLTFSTLTVSNMSPEDSSIYLCSVARQGANGYTFGSGTRLTVV.

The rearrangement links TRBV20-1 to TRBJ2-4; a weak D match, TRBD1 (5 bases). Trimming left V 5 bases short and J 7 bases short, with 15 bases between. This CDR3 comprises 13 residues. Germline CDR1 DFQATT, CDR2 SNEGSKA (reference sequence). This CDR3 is CSAVAGAINIQYF. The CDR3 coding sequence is TGCAGTGCTGTCGCTGGGGCAATCAACATTCAGTACTTC.

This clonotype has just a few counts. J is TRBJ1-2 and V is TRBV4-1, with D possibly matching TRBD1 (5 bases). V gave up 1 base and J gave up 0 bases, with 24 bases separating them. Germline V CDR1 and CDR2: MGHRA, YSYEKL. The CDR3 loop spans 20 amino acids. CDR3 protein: CASSQVTGRLGSHTNYGYTF. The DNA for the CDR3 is TGCGCCAGCAGCCAAGTAACGGGGCGATTAGGGTCCCATACTAACTATGGCTACACCTTC.

CDR3 sequence (DNA): TGTGCCAGCAGCGGACAGGGCAGTCAGCCCCAGCATTTT. Translation: CASSGQGSQPQHF. The J gene is TRBJ1-5, the V gene TRBV12-3 or TRBV12-4; 8 bases map to TRBD1. After removal of 6 bases from V and 6 bases from J, the junction contained 4 bases not matched to a gene. The CDR3 length is 13 residues.

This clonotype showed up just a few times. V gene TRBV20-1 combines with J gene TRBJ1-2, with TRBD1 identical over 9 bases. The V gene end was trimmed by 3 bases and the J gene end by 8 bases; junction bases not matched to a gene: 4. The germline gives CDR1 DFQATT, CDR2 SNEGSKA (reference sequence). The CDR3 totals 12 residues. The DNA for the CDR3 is TGCAGTGCTAGGAGACAGGGGGACGGCTACACCTTC. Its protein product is CSARRQGDGYTF.

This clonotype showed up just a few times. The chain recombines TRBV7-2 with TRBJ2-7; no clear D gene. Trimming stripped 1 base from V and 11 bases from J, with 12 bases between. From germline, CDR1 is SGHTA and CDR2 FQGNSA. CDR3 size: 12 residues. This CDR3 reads CASSLEPLSEYF. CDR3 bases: TGTGCCAGCAGCTTAGAACCCCTTTCTGAGTACTTC.

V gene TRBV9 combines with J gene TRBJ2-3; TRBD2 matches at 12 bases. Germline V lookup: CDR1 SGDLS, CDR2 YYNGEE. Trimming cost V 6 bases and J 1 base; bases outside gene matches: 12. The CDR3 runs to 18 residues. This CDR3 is CASNHAASGGDRTDTQYF. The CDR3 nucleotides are TGTGCCAGCAACCACGCGGCTAGCGGGGGGGATCGCACAGATACGCAGTATTTT.

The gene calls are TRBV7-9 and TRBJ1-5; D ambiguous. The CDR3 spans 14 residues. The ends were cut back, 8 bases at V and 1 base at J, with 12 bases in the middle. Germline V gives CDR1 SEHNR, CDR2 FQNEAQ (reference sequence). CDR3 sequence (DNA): TGTGCCAGCTCGTCCGCAGGAAGCAATCAGCCCCAGCATTTT. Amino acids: CASSSAGSNQPQHF.

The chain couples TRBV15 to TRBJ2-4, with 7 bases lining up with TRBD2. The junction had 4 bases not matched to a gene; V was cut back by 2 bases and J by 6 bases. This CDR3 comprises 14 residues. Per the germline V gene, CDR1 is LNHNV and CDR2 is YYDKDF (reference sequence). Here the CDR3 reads CATSRRLAANIQYF. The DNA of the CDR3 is TGTGCCACCAGCAGAAGACTAGCTGCAAACATTCAGTACTTC.

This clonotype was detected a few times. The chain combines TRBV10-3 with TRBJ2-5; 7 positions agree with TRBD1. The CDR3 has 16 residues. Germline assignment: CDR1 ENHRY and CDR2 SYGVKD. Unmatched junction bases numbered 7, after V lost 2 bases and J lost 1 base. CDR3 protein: CAISEEGTDFQETQYF. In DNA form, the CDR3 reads TGTGCCATCAGTGAGGAGGGGACAGATTTCCAAGAGACCCAGTACTTC.

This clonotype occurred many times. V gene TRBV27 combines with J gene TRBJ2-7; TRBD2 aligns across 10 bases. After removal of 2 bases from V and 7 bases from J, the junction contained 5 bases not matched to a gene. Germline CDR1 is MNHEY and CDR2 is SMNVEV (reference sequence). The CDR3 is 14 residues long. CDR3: CASSLQLAGVEQYF. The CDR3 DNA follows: TGTGCCAGCAGTTTACAGCTAGCGGGAGTGGAGCAGTACTTC.

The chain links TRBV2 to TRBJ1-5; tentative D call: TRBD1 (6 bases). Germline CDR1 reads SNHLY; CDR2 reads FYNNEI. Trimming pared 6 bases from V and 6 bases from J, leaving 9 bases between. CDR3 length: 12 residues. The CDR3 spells CASSRRGQPQHF. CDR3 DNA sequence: TGTGCCAGCAGCCGCAGGGGTCAGCCCCAGCATTTT.

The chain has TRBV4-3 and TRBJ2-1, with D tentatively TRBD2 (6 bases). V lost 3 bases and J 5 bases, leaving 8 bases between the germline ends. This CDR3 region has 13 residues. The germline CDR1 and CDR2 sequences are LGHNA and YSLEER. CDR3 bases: TGCGCCAGCAGCCACCTAGCGAACAATGAGCAGTTCTTC. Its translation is CASSHLANNEQFF.

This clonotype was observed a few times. Here the CDR3 reads CASSQDLLGLAGSTDTQYF. The DNA for the CDR3 is TGTGCCAGCAGCCAAGACCTACTTGGACTAGCGGGTAGCACAGATACGCAGTATTTT. This sequence joins TRBV4-2 and TRBJ2-3, with 11 bases that match TRBD2. With V trimmed by 0 bases and J by 0 bases, 8 bases remained unmatched. From germline, CDR1 is LGHNA and CDR2 YNFKEQ. The CDR3 is 19 residues long.